Sequencing of this T cell receptor beta chain was carried out in a study of T cell repertoires in cytomegalovirus infection. TCRdb re-analysed the reads in MiXCR, keeping a single row per CDR3 protein. The table records about 240,000 distinct CDR3 sequences, roughly an eighth of them present only once. Findings and caveats of the study: HLA-C-restricted CMV-specific TCR beta clonotypes were dominant in the ex vivo response. Of the TCR beta families, the public ones yielded a cumulative frequency that identified carriers of CMV plus the relevant HLA.

To note about this clonotype: The target antigen is unknown.

J lost 2 bases, V lost 8 bases, and 10 bases had no gene match. Germline loops: CDR1 SQVTM, CDR2 ANQGSEA. The CDR3 contains 15 residues. J is TRBJ2-5 and V is TRBV29-1, with 11 bases that match TRBD1. This receptor was obtained from a human donor in good health (CMV status not recorded). Some clones in this sample may be carry-over from other donors' samples. The sample consisted of PBMCs. The CDR3 nucleotides are TGCAGCACTGGACAGGGGGCGTTCGGGCAAGAGACCCAGTACTTC. Translated: CSTGQGAFGQETQYF.